This TCR beta chain was identified in a study of cytomegalovirus exposure and HLA in healthy donors. The PCR was carried out with 60 Vbeta primers and 13 Jbeta primers. TCRdb's table, derived via immunoSEQ multiplex PCR, lists solely in-frame clones and lacks some. The sample lists 200,000 to 250,000 clones, about three quarters occurring once. General study results and limits: One later analysis reportedly identified an Asian-associated ancestry cluster that showed fewer N-insertions than the approximately 700-donor mean. Most TCR sequences were uncommon, yet certain public TCRs appeared in many donors. Indistinguishable V segments, including TRBV6-2 and TRBV6-3, were excluded. Differences between HLA loci emerged in a later analysis of TCR association rates, with DRB1 most and HLA-C fewest.

Note on this clone: Its target is unknown.

Trimming stripped 4 bases from V and 6 bases from J, with 12 bases between. CDR3 length: 13 amino acids. Germline loops: CDR1 SGHRS, CDR2 YFSETQ. The chain is built from TRBV5-1 and TRBJ2-3; D unresolved. Input material: PBMCs. The source is a woman aged 60 to 75 in good health and CMV-seropositive. The CDR3 protein is CASSPQTRDTQYF. In DNA, the CDR3 is TGCGCCAGCAGCCCCCAGACACGGGATACGCAGTATTTT.